Below are 15 T cell receptor beta chains sequenced from a single sample in a study of T-cell reconstitution after alpha-beta-depleted transplantation in children. Unique molecular identifiers were built into the TCRbeta library. TCRdb re-derived calls from the PCR reads in MiXCR, one entry per CDR3 protein. This table holds 500,000 to 600,000 distinct CDR3 sequences, 25% to 30% found once. The sample consisted of PBMCs, taken before TCRalphabeta/CD19-depleted stem cell transplant. The source is a boy in the first two years of life with Wiskott-Aldrich syndrome, due to receive a stem cell transplant.

The chain couples TRBV5-1 to TRBJ2-5, with D hard to call. V was pared by 0 bases and J by 1 base, with 7 bases between. The CDR3 length is 14 residues. Germline-derived CDR1 and CDR2 are SGHRS and YFSETQ. This chain's CDR3 is CASSLAHSQETQYF. CDR3 coding DNA: TGCGCCAGCAGCTTGGCCCATAGCCAAGAGACCCAGTACTTC.

The chain combines TRBV5-5 with TRBJ2-2; tentatively, D is TRBD1 or TRBD2 (6 bases each). From germline, CDR1 is SGHKS and CDR2 YYEKEE (reference sequence). CDR3 length: 15 amino acids. V lost 8 bases to trimming and J lost 7 bases, with 21 bases between them. The DNA of the CDR3 is TGTGCCAGTTCGCTCGGGGGCCTTGGAGTCGGGGAGCTGTTTTTT. This encodes CASSLGGLGVGELFF.

The gene calls are TRBV7-2 and TRBJ2-7; D remains ambiguous. Germline V CDR1 and CDR2: SGHTA, FQGNSA. The CDR3 contains 12 residues. The ends were cut back, 1 base at V and 3 bases at J, with 4 bases in the middle. The CDR3 bases are TGTGCCAGCAGCTTAGACTACTACGAGCAGTACTTC. Protein product: CASSLDYYEQYF.

The rearrangement joins TRBV5-1 to TRBJ2-5; a weak D match, TRBD2 (5 bases). The CDR3 length is 15 residues. Trimming took off 0 bases at V and 5 bases at J, with 14 bases between the two ends. Germline V gene data show CDR1 as SGHRS and CDR2 as YFSETQ. The CDR3 DNA is TGCGCCAGCAGCTTGGGTCTAGCTTCTGTCGAGACCCAGTACTTC. Its translation is CASSLGLASVETQYF.

V and J are TRBV2 and TRBJ2-5, with D possibly TRBD2 on 6 matching bases. Germline V gene lookup returns CDR1 SNHLY and CDR2 FYNNEI. Trimming removed 7 bases from V and 4 bases from J, with 16 bases in between. The CDR3 is made up of 14 amino acids. CDR3 nucleotide sequence: TGTGCCAGCAAAGCCGGGAGAATAGGAGAGACCCAGTACTTC. Its translation is CASKAGRIGETQYF.

The rearrangement links TRBV28 to TRBJ2-7, with D unclear. V was trimmed by 1 base and J by 0 bases, leaving 7 bases between them. Germline lookup yields CDR1 MDHEN and CDR2 SYDVKM. The CDR3 loop spans 14 amino acids. The CDR3 here is CASSLSESSYEQYF. CDR3 coding DNA: TGTGCCAGCAGTTTATCCGAAAGCTCCTACGAGCAGTACTTC.

J is TRBJ2-5 and V is TRBV9; tentatively, D is TRBD2 (6 bases). CDR3 length: 15 amino acids. From germline, CDR1 is SGDLS and CDR2 YYNGEE. The V end lost 0 bases, the J end lost 1 base, and 10 bases lay between the germline ends. This chain's CDR3 is CASSVGGLLQETQYF. As DNA, the CDR3 is TGTGCCAGCAGCGTAGGGGGACTCCTCCAAGAGACCCAGTACTTC.

This clonotype has only a few counts. V gene TRBV30 combines with J gene TRBJ1-1; TRBD1 agrees at 7 bases. Germline lookup yields CDR1 GTSNPN and CDR2 SVGIG (reference sequence). The CDR3 covers 14 residues. Germline trimming cut 5 bases from V and 1 base from J; bases unmatched to any gene: 7. The CDR3 nucleotides are TGTGCCTGGGGGAAAGGGGGCTGGAACACTGAAGCTTTCTTT. It is translated as CAWGKGGWNTEAFF.

The rearrangement uses TRBV7-2 and TRBJ2-7; D gene unclear. The germline V and J ends were trimmed by 3 bases and 3 bases, with 12 bases remaining between them. Per germline, CDR1 SGHTA and CDR2 FQGNSA. The CDR3 sequence is 14 residues long. CDR3 amino acids: CASSFANRYYEQYF. The CDR3 nucleotides read TGTGCCAGCAGCTTTGCTAACCGGTACTACGAGCAGTACTTC.

This clonotype was detected a few times. The chain recombines TRBV28 with TRBJ2-1, with 11 positions matching TRBD2. J gave up 2 bases and V 7 bases, and 10 bases lay outside the gene matches. Germline lookup yields CDR1 MDHEN and CDR2 SYDVKM. The CDR3 has 17 residues. This CDR3 reads CASNGQSSGRPYNEQFF. The CDR3 region has the DNA TGTGCCAGCAATGGACAGTCTAGCGGGAGGCCCTACAATGAGCAGTTCTTC. The variable domain in full, with the rest retrieved from reference TRBV28 and TRBJ2-1, is DVKVTQSSRYLVKRTGEKVFLECVQDMDHENMFWYRQDPGLGLRLIYFSYDVKMKEKGDIPEGYSVSREKKERFSLILESASTNQTSMYLCASNGQSSGRPYNEQFFGPGTRLTVL.

This clonotype was counted a few times. The chain has TRBV7-2 and TRBJ2-3, with a tentative D call TRBD1 (8 bases). CDR1 is SGHTA, CDR2 FQGNSA, per germline. V gave up 2 bases and J gave up 4 bases, with 13 bases separating them. The CDR3 is made up of 15 amino acids. CDR3 nucleotide sequence: TGTGCCAGCAGCTTAAGCGGGACAGGTGCAGATACGCAGTATTTT. The encoded protein is CASSLSGTGADTQYF.

The rearrangement links TRBV18 to TRBJ2-5; D call uncertain. Trimming removed 2 bases at V and 2 bases at J, with 6 bases between. Germline CDR1 and CDR2: KGHSH and LQKENI. This CDR3 is 13 amino acids long. CDR3 sequence: CASSPIFQETQYF. DNA for the CDR3: TGTGCCAGCTCACCAATATTTCAAGAGACCCAGTACTTC.

The rearrangement links TRBV20-1 to TRBJ2-2; D unclear. CDR1 is DFQATT, CDR2 SNEGSKA, per germline (reference sequence). V dropped 2 bases and J dropped 4 bases, with 5 bases sitting between them. This CDR3 is built from 12 residues. CDR3 in DNA: TGCAGTGCTAGACAACTCACCGGGGAGCTGTTTTTT. It is translated as CSARQLTGELFF.

The chain joins TRBV20-1 to TRBJ1-4; the match to TRBD1 covers 11 bases. Germline V gives CDR1 DFQATT, CDR2 SNEGSKA (reference sequence). J was trimmed by 4 bases and V by 6 bases; bases with no gene match: 4. CDR3 length equals 14 residues. The CDR3 sequence: CSALGTGGNEKLFF. CDR3 nucleotide sequence: TGCAGTGCCCTCGGGACAGGGGGTAATGAAAAACTGTTTTTT.

The CDR3 region has the DNA TGTGCCAGCAGCTTAGAACTAGCGGTGGGAGATACGCAGTATTTT. Amino acids: CASSLELAVGDTQYF. The J gene is TRBJ2-3, the V gene TRBV7-2, with 8 nucleotides matching TRBD2. V lost 1 base and J lost 5; bases outside the gene matches: 5. The germline V gene has CDR1 SGHTA and CDR2 FQGNSA. The CDR3 consists of 15 residues.